This TCR beta chain was sequenced during a study of T cells in tumors after PD-1 blockade. Generated by immunoSEQ multiplex PCR, the TCRdb table keeps only in-frame clones and is missing some. The data show 7,000 to 8,500 clones, about 62% seen once. The sample's time point: second of two post-therapy site-matched biopsies about two months apart. J was trimmed by 3 bases and V by 2 bases; bases with no gene match: 8. The CDR3 is 16 amino acids. CDR1 and CDR2 from the germline V gene are MNHEY and SVGAGI. This TCR derives from a human donor with basal cell carcinoma. This chain uses TRBV6-5 with TRBJ1-1; 8 bases agree with TRBD1. The material was tumor tissue, obtained after anti-PD-1 treatment. CDR3 in DNA: TGTGCCAGCAGTTACGGGACAGGCCTGAGGGACACTGAAGCTTTCTTT. Residues: CASSYGTGLRDTEAFF.